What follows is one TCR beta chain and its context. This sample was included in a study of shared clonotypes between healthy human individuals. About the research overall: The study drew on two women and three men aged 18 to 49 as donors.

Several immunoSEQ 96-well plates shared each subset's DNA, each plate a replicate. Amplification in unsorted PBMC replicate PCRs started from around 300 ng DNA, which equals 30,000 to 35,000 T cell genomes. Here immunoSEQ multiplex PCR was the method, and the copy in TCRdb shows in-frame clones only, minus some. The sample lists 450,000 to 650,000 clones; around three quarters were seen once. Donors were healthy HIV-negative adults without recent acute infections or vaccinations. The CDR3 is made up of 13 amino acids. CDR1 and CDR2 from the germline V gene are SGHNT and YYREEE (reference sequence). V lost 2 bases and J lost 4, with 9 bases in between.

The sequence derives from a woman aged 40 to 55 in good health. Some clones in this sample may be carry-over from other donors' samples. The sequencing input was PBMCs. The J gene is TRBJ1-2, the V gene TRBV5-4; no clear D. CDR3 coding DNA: TGTGCCAGCAGCTTCGGGCAGCTCTATGGCTACACCTTC. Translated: CASSFGQLYGYTF.